The clone carrying this TCR beta chain was seen at least ten times. This entry is derived from a study of CDR3 diversity in severe acne. Trimming took 2 bases from V and 0 from J; bases not matched to a gene: 7. The CDR3 extends over 18 amino acids. Per germline, CDR1 SGHTS and CDR2 YDEGEE. A single record per CDR3 protein comes from TCRdb applying MiXCR to the PCR reads. The sample has some 84,000 distinct CDR3 sequences; 45% to 50% are singletons. The receptor comes from a male donor in good health, serving as a control. V and J are TRBV5-8 and TRBJ2-2, with TRBD2 identical over 10 bases. Sequenced: blood. CDR3 loop: CASSLAGGQSANTGELFF. DNA of the CDR3: TGTGCCAGCAGCTTAGCGGGAGGGCAAAGCGCGAACACCGGGGAGCTGTTTTTT.